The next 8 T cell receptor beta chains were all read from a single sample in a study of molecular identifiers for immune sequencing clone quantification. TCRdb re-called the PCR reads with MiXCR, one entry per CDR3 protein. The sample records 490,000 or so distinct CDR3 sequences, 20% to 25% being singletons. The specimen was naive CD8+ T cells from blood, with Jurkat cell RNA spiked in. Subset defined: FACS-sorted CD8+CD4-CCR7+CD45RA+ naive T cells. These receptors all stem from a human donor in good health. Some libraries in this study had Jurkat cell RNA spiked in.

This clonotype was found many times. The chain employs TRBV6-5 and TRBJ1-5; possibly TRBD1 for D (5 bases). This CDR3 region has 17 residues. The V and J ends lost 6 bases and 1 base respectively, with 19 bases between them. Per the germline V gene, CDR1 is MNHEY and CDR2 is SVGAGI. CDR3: CASSLYGTAGSNQPQHF. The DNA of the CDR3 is TGTGCCAGCAGCCTTTACGGGACGGCGGGGAGCAATCAGCCCCAGCATTTT.

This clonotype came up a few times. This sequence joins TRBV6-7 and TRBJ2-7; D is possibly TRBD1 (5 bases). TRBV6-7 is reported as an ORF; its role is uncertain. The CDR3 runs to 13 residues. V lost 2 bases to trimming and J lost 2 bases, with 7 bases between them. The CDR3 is CASSYQGTYEQYF. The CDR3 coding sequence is TGTGCCAGCAGTTACCAGGGAACCTACGAGCAGTACTTC.

CDR3 in amino acids: CASSYSELAGASTDTQYF. In DNA, the CDR3 is TGTGCCAGCAGTTACTCGGAGCTAGCGGGGGCTTCCACAGATACGCAGTATTTT. The rearrangement joins TRBV6-2 or TRBV6-3 to TRBJ2-3, with 10 bases aligning to TRBD2. This CDR3 contains 18 residues. The V and J ends lost 0 bases and 2 bases, in that order; junction bases with no gene match: 8. The V gene's germline CDR1 is MNHEY and CDR2 SVGEGT.

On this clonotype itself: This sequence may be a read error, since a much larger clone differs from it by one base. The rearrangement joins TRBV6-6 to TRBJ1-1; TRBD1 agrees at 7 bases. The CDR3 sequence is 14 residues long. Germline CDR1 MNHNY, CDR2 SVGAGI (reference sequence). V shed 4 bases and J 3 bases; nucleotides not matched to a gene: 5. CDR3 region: CASSCPGGDTEAFF. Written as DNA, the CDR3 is TGTGCCAGCAGTTGCCCAGGGGGGGACACTGAAGCTTTCTTT.

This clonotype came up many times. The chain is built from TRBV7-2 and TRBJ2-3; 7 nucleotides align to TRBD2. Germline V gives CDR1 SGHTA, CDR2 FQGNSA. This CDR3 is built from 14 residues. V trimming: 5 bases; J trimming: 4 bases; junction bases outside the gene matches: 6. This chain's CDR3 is CASSLGLTPDTQYF. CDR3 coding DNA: TGTGCCAGCAGCCTGGGACTAACCCCAGATACGCAGTATTTT. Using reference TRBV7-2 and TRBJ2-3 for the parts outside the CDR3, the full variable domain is GAGVSQSPSNKVTEKGKDVELRCDPISGHTALYWYRQSLGQGLEFLIYFQGNSAPDKSGLPSDRFSAERTGGSVSTLTIQRTQQEDSAVYLCASSLGLTPDTQYFGPGTRLTVL.

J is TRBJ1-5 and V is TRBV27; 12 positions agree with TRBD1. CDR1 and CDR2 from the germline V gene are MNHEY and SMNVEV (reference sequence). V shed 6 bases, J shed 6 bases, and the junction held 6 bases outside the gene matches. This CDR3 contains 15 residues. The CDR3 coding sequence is TGTGCCAGCAGCCCCGGGACAGGGGGCGGTCAGCCCCAGCATTTT. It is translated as CASSPGTGGGQPQHF.

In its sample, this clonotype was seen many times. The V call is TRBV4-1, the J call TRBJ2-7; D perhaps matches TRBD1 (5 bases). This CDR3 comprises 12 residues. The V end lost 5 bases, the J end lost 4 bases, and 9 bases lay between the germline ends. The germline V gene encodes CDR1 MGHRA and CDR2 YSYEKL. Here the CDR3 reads CASSNQGYEQYF. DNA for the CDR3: TGCGCCAGCAGCAATCAGGGTTACGAGCAGTACTTC.

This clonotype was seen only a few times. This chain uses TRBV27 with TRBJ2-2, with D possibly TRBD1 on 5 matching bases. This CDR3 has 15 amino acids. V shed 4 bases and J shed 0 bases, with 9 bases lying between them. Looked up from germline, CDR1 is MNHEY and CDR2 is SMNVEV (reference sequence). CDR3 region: CASSYETANTGELFF. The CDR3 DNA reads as TGTGCCAGCAGTTACGAGACAGCGAACACCGGGGAGCTGTTTTTT.